The present T cell receptor (beta chain) was sequenced within a study of T cell repertoires in cytomegalovirus infection. At the level of the study: CMV infection and matching HLA type were both indicated by public TCR beta signatures. Study outcomes and limitations: Cumulative public TCR beta family frequency identified carriers of CMV plus the relevant HLA.

V was pared by 5 bases and J by 12 bases, with 14 bases of the junction left unmatched. CDR3 size: 15 residues. Germline loops: CDR1 SGHTA, CDR2 FQGNSA. This clonotype was observed at least ten times. Its matching antigen is unknown. MiXCR, applied by TCRdb to the reads, yields one record per CDR3 protein. The sample gives around 530,000 distinct CDR3 sequences, around 27% of which show up once; roughly an eighth is in the top ten. The sequenced sample consisted of PBMCs. The sequence came from a human donor in good health (CMV status not recorded). Some clones in this sample may be carry-over from other donors' samples. The gene calls are TRBV7-2 and TRBJ1-5; 9 bases line up with TRBD1. This CDR3 is CASSPGTGFGLHQHF. CDR3 DNA sequence: TGTGCCAGCAGCCCAGGGACAGGGTTCGGATTACACCAGCATTTT.